This T cell receptor beta chain was retrieved from a study of chemoradiotherapy in HPV16-positive cancers. The overall study: Candidate HPV-specific clones and shared TCR motifs came from two HPV16-positive patients. Study-level points and caveats: During treatment, candidate HPV-specific clones and E7-related motifs expanded in tumor.

Repeated repertoire sampling spanned the course of chemoradiotherapy. Here immunoSEQ multiplex PCR was the method, and the copy in TCRdb shows in-frame clones only, minus some. The sample has some 21,000 clones; 75% to 90% are singletons. On this clone itself: Its antigen is as yet unknown.

Germline-derived CDR1 and CDR2 are ENHRY and SYGVKD. The CDR3 length is 15 residues. With 5 bases removed from V and 0 bases from J, the gap between germline ends came to 11 bases. This specimen was blood, taken from a patient who underwent chemoradiotherapy. The genes are TRBV10-3 and TRBJ1-3, with D maybe TRBD1 (5 bases). The source is a human donor with HPV-associated anogenital cancer. The CDR3: CAISRTGTSGNTIYF. In DNA, the CDR3 is TGTGCCATCAGTAGAACCGGGACCTCTGGAAACACCATATATTTT.